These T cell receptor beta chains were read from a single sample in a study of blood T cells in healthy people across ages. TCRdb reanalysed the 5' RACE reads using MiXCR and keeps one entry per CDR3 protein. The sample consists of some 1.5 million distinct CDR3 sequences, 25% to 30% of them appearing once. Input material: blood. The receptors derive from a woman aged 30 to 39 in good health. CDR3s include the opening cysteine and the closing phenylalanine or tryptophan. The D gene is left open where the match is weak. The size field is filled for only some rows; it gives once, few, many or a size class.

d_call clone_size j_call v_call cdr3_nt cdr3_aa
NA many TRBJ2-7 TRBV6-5 TGTGCCAGCAGAAAGGGTAACGAGCAGTACTTC CASRKGNEQYF
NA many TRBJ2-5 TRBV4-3 TGCGCCAGCAGCCGTGGTCGGGCAGCTGGTTGGCAAGAGACCCAGTACTTC CASSRGRAAGWQETQYF
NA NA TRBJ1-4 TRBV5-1 TGCGCCAGCGGGAGGGACGGTGTGGATGAAAAACTGTTTTTT CASGRDGVDEKLFF
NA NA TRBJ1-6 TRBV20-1 TGCAGTGCACGAGACGCCGAGGCGGCACCCCTCCACTTT CSARDAEAAPLHF
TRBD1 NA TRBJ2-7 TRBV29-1 TGCAGCGGCCGGGACAGCGATTTGTACGAGCAGTACTTC CSGRDSDLYEQYF
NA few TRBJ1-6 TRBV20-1 TGCAGTGCTAGAGTGGCTGGGGGCCCTAATTCACCCCTCCACTTT CSARVAGGPNSPLHF
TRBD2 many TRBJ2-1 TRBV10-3 TGTGCCATCAGTCCTAGCGGGAGGTCGAATGAGCAGTTCTTC CAISPSGRSNEQFF
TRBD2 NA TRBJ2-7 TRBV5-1 TGCGCCAGCAGGCTAGCGGGTGAAGGGGAGCAGTACTTC CASRLAGEGEQYF
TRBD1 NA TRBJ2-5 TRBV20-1 TGCAGTGCTAAAGACAGGGGGAGGAATGAGCAGTACTTC CSAKDRGRNEQYF
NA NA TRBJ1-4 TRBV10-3 TGTGCCATCAGTGAGGCAAAGAATGAAAAACTGTTTTTT CAISEAKNEKLFF
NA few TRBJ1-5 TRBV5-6 TGTGCCAGCAGCCCCCCAGGAGGGGATAATCAGCCCCAGCATTTT CASSPPGGDNQPQHF
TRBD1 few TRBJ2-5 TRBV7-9 TGTGCCAGCAGCTTAGCAGGGGGCCTTAACGCGGAGACCCAGTACTTC CASSLAGGLNAETQYF
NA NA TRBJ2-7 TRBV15 TGTGCCACCAGCAGACGTGACCTTAGGGACTTCGTCTTC CATSRRDLRDFVF
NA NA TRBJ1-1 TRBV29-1 TGCAGCGTTGTCGTCCAGGGCCAAGAAGCTTTCTTT CSVVVQGQEAFF
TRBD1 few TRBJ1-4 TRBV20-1 TGCAGTGCTAGGGGGACAGGGGCTGCAACTAATGAAAAACTGTTTTTT CSARGTGAATNEKLFF
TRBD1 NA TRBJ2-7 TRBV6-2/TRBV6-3 TGTGCCAGCTCCCAAGCCGGGACAGGGAACGAGCAGTACTTC CASSQAGTGNEQYF
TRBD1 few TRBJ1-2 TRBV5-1 TGCGCCAGCAGGCGGACAGGGGTTAACTATGGCTACACCTTC CASRRTGVNYGYTF
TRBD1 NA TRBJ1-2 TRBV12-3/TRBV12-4 TGTGCCAGCACCCGGGACAGGCTAATGGATGGCTACACCTTC CASTRDRLMDGYTF
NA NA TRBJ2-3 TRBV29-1 TGCAGCGTTGAAAGGTCGGGGGATACGCAGTATTTT CSVERSGDTQYF
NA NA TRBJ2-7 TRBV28 TGTGCCAGCAGTTCCCACCTAGCCAGCTCCTACGAGCAGTACTTC CASSSHLASSYEQYF
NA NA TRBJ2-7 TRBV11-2 TGTGCCAGCAGCTACCACAGGGACTCCTACGAGCAGTACTTC CASSYHRDSYEQYF
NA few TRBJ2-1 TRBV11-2 TGTGCCAGCAGCTTTGGACAGAGCCCATCCAATGAGCAGTTCTTC CASSFGQSPSNEQFF
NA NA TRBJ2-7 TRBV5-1 TGCGCCAGCAGCGGGGAAAGTCTGTGGGAGCAGTACTTC CASSGESLWEQYF
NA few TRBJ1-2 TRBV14 TGTGCCAGCAGCCAAGTTTTAGGGATTGGTGGCTACACCTTC CASSQVLGIGGYTF
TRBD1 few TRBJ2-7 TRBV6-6 TGTGCCAGCAGATCACCCAAGGACAGGGGGTACGACGAGCAGTACTTC CASRSPKDRGYDEQYF
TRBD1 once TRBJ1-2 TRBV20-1 TGCAGTGCTATAAGGGGGCCCTCTCGGGATGGCTACACCTTC CSAIRGPSRDGYTF